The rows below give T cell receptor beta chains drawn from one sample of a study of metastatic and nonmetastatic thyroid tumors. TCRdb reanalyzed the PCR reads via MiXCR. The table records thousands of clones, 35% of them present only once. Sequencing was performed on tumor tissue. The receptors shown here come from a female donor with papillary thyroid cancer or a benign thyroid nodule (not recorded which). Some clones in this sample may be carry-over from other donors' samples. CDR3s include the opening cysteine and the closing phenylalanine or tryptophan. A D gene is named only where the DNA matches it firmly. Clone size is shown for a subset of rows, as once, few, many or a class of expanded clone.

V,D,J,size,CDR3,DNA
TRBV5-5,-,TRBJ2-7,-,CASSSGTHEQYF,TGTGCCAGCAGCTCCGGTACTCACGAGCAGTACTTC
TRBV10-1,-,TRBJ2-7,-,CASSGRPRSFHEQYF,TGCGCCAGCAGTGGCCGGCCTAGATCCTTTCACGAGCAGTACTTC
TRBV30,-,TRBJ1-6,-,CAWRVIQNSPLHF,TGTGCCTGGAGGGTGATCCAAAATTCACCCCTCCACTTT
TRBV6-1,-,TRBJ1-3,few,CASSEVSGGNTIYF,TGTGCCAGCAGTGAAGTTTCAGGGGGAAACACCATATATTTT
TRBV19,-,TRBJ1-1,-,CASSIEARGMNTEAFF,TGTGCCAGTAGTATAGAGGCCCGGGGAATGAACACTGAAGCTTTCTTT
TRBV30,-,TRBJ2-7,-,CAWSWDTPYEQYF,TGTGCCTGGAGTTGGGACACACCCTACGAGCAGTACTTC
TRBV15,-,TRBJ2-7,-,CATSSPPSYEQYF,TGTGCCACCAGCAGTCCCCCCTCCTACGAGCAGTACTTC
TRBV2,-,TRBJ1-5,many,CASSEAIEPQHF,TGTGCCAGCAGTGAAGCTATAGAGCCCCAGCATTTT
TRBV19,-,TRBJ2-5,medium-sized,CASSGETQYF,TGTGCCAGTAGCGGGGAGACCCAGTACTTC
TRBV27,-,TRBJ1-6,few,CASHGNAGFNSPLHF,TGTGCCAGCCATGGAAACGCAGGGTTCAATTCACCCCTCCACTTT
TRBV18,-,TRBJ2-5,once,CASSPRGRPGETQYF,TGTGCCAGCTCACCACGTGGGAGGCCTGGGGAGACCCAGTACTTC
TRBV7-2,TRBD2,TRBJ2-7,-,CASSLGLAGGEQYF,TGTGCCAGCAGCTTAGGACTAGCGGGAGGCGAGCAGTACTTC
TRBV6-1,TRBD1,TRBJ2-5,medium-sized,CASSFWAGQGKQETQYF,TGTGCCAGCAGTTTTTGGGCGGGACAGGGGAAGCAAGAGACCCAGTACTTC
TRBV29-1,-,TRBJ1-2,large,CSVEGTAVNYGYTF,TGCAGCGTTGAAGGGACAGCAGTTAACTATGGCTACACCTTC
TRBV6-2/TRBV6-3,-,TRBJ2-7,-,CASSAGYEQYF,TGTGCCAGCAGTGCGGGCTACGAGCAGTACTTC
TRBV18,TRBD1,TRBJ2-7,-,CASSRQGRSSYEQYF,TGTGCCAGCTCAAGACAGGGACGGTCCTCCTACGAGCAGTACTTC
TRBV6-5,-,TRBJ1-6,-,CASSYSTRELANSPLHF,TGTGCCAGCAGTTACTCGACCAGGGAGCTTGCAAATTCACCCCTCCACTTT
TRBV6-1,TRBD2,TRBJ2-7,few,CASSGTSGGYEQYF,TGTGCCAGCAGTGGGACTAGCGGGGGCTACGAGCAGTACTTC
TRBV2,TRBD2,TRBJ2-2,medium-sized,CASRDTSGGGTGELFF,TGTGCCAGCAGGGACACTAGCGGGGGGGGCACCGGGGAGCTGTTTTTT
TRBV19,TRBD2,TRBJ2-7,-,CASSSPGLAGQAYEQYF,TGTGCCAGTAGCTCCCCGGGACTAGCGGGGCAAGCCTACGAGCAGTACTTC
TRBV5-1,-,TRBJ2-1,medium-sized,CASSLEWRSGNEQFF,TGCGCCAGCAGCTTGGAATGGCGATCTGGCAATGAGCAGTTCTTC
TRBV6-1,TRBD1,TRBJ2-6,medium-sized,CASSVRGLSSGANVLTF,TGTGCCAGCAGTGTCAGGGGGCTTAGCTCTGGGGCCAACGTCCTGACTTTC
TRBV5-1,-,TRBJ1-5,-,CASSLPYSPVTGTVWTQHF,TGCGCCAGCAGCTTGCCTTACTCTCCGGTCACAGGGACGGTTTGGACCCAGCATTTT
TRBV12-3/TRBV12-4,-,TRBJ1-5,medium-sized,CASRSQGSQPQHF,TGTGCCAGCAGGTCGCAGGGAAGTCAGCCCCAGCATTTT
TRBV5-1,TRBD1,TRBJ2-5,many,CASSPGQGAREETQYF,TGCGCCAGCAGCCCCGGACAGGGGGCGAGAGAAGAGACCCAGTACTTC
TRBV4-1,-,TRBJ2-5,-,CASSQDSGWLETQYF,TGTGCCAGCAGCCAGGACTCGGGGTGGTTGGAGACCCAGTACTTC
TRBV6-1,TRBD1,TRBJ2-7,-,CASSHRDREFKQYF,TGTGCCAGCAGCCACCGGGACAGGGAGTTCAAGCAGTACTTC
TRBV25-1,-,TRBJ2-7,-,CASSPEGPSGGQGVYEQYF,TGTGCCAGCAGTCCCGAAGGTCCAAGCGGAGGGCAGGGCGTCTACGAGCAATACTTC
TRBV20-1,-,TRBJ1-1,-,CSASSPRMGNTEAFF,TGCAGTGCTAGTTCCCCTAGGATGGGGAACACTGAAGCTTTCTTT
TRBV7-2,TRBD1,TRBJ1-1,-,CASSFSRGRNTEAFF,TGTGCCAGCAGCTTTAGCAGGGGGAGGAACACTGAAGCTTTCTTT
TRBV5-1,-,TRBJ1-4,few,CASSRLANAEKLFF,TGCGCCAGCAGCCGCTTGGCTAACGCTGAAAAACTGTTTTTT
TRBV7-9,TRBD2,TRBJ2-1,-,CASSSTSLRSYNEQFF,TGTGCCAGCAGCTCGACTAGCCTTAGATCCTACAATGAGCAGTTCTTC
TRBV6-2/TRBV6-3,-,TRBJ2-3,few,CASSYRETDTQYF,TGTGCCAGCAGTTACAGGGAGACAGATACGCAGTATTTT
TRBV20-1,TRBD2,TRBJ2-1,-,CSATTSGTSQQFF,TGCAGTGCCACAACATCCGGGACTAGCCAGCAGTTCTTC
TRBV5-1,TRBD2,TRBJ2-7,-,CASGSGLFYEQYF,TGCGCCAGCGGCTCGGGACTATTCTACGAGCAGTACTTC
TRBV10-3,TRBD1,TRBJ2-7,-,CAISEEVEGAVHFEQYF,TGTGCCATCAGTGAGGAGGTTGAGGGGGCAGTTCATTTCGAGCAGTACTTC
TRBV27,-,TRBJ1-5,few,CASMREQGWNKAQHF,TGTGCCAGCATGCGGGAACAGGGTTGGAATAAGGCCCAGCATTTT
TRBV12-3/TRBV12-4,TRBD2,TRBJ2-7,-,CASTPTSGSSEQYF,TGTGCCAGCACCCCTACTAGCGGGAGTTCCGAGCAGTACTTC
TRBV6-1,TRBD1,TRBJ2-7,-,CASSERGQGDEQYF,TGTGCCAGCAGTGAAAGGGGACAGGGGGACGAGCAGTACTTC
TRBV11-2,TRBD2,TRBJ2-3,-,CASSLVSSGSDTQYF,TGTGCCAGCAGCTTAGTGTCTAGCGGGAGCGATACGCAGTATTTT
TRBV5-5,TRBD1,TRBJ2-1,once,CASSWEQGMIDEQFF,TGTGCCAGCAGCTGGGAACAGGGGATGATAGATGAGCAGTTCTTC
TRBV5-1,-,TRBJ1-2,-,CASSGVKTGTYGYTF,TGCGCCAGCAGCGGCGTTAAGACAGGAACCTATGGCTACACCTTC